Reported below is one T cell receptor beta chain. Its antigen is unknown. One end of the junction fails to match germline, which may point to a read error. The data are from a study of blood T cells in healthy people across ages. Study as a whole: In model experiments, template switching was able to capture about one barcoded beta molecule for every two T cells that were present. Regarding the study as a whole: Greater diversity and more naive CD4+ cells were seen in long-lived donors than in aged donors.

Total RNA extracted from each sample amounted to at least 6 micrograms. The authors ran a second PCR of roughly 6 to 11 cycles using a sample-barcoded 5' primer and a J-beta primer mix. TCRdb re-derived calls from the 5' RACE reads in MiXCR, one entry per CDR3 protein. The sample lists about 1,400,000 distinct CDR3 sequences; about 43% were seen once. The receptor comes from a woman aged 18-35 years in good health. Sequencing input: blood.

CDR3 in amino acids: CASGLGPAGVNERFF. The CDR3 DNA sequence: TGTGCCAGCGGCTTAGGACCAGCGGGTGTCAATGAGCGGTTCTTC. The J gene is TRBJ2-1, the V gene TRBV13, with a weak D call TRBD2 (6 bases). The CDR3 loop spans 15 amino acids. The germline V gene has CDR1 PRHDT and CDR2 FYEKMQ (reference sequence). The full variable domain, its missing parts supplied by reference TRBV13 and TRBJ2-1, is AAGVIQSPRHLIKEKRETATLKCYPIPRHDTVYWYQQGPGQDPQFLISFYEKMQSDKGSIPDRFSAQQFSDYHSELNMSSLELGDSALYFCASGLGPAGVNERFFGPGTRLTVL.